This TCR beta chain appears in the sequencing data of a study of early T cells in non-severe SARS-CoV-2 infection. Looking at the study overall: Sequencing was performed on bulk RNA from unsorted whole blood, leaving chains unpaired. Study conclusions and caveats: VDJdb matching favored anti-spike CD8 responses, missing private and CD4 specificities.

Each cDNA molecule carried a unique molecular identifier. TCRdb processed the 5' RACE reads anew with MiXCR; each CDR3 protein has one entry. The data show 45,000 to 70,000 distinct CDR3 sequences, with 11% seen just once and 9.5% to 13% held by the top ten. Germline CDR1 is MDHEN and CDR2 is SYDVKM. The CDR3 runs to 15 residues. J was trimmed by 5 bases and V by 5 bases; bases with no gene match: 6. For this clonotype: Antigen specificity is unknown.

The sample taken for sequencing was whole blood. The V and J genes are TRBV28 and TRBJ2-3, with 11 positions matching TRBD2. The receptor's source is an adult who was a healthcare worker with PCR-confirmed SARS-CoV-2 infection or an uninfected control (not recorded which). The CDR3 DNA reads TGTGCCAGCAGTCGTAGCGGGGGGGCCGGAGATACGCAGTATTTT. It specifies CASSRSGGAGDTQYF.